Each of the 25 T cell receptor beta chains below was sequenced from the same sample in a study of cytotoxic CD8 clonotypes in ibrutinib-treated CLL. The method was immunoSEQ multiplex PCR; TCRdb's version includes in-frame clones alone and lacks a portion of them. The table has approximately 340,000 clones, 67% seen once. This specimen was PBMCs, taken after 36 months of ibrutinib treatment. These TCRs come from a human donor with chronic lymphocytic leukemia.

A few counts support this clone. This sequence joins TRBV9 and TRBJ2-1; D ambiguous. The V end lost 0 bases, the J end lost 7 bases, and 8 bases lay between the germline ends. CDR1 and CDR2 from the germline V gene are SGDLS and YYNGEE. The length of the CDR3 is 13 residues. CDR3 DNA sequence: TGTGCCAGCAGCGTAGGTGGCCTTAATGAGCAGTTCTTC. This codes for CASSVGGLNEQFF. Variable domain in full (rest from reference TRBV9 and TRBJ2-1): DSGVTQTPKHLITATGQRVTLRCSPRSGDLSVYWYQQSLDQGLQFLIQYYNGEERAKGNILERFSAQQFPDLHSELNLSSLELGDSALYFCASSVGGLNEQFFGPGTRLTVL.

CDR3 nucleotides: TGCGCCAGCAGCCAAGAATGGCCAGCATGGGGGACCCAGTACTTC. This codes for CASSQEWPAWGTQYF. J is TRBJ2-5 and V is TRBV4-1; D unclear. The CDR3 covers 15 residues. CDR1 and CDR2 from the germline V gene are MGHRA and YSYEKL. V lost 0 bases and J 7 bases, leaving 15 bases between the germline ends.

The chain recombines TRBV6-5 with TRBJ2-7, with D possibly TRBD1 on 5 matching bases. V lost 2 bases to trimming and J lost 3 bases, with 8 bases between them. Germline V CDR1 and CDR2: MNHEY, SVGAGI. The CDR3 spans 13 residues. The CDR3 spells CASSYRQNYEQYF. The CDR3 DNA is TGTGCCAGCAGTTACAGACAGAACTACGAGCAGTACTTC.

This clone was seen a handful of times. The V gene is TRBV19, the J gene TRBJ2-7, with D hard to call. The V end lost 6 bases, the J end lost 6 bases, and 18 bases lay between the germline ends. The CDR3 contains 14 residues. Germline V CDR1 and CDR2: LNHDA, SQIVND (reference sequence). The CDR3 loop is CASRSPRPEGEQYF. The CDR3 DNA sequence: TGTGCCAGTAGATCCCCCCGACCGGAAGGCGAGCAGTACTTC.

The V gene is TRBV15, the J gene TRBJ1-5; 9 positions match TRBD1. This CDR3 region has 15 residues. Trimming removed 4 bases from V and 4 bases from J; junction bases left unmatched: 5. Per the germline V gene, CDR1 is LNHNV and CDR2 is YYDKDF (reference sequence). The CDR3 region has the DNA TGTGCCACCAGCAAAGGACAGGGGACGAATCAGCCCCAGCATTTT. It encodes CATSKGQGTNQPQHF.

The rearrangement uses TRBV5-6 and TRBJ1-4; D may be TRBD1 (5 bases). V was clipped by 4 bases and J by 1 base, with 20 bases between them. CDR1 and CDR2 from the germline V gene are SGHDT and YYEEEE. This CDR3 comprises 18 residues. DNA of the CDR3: TGTGCCAGCAGCCGGTGGACGGGACCCTGGGGAACTAATGAAAAACTGTTTTTT. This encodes CASSRWTGPWGTNEKLFF.

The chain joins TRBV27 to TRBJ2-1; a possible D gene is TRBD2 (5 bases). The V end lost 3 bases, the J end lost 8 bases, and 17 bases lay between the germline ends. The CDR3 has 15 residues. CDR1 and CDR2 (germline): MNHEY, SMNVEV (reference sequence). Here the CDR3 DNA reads TGTGCCAGCAGTTTTGGTTCGAGGCGCGGGTATGAGCAGTTCTTC. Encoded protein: CASSFGSRRGYEQFF.

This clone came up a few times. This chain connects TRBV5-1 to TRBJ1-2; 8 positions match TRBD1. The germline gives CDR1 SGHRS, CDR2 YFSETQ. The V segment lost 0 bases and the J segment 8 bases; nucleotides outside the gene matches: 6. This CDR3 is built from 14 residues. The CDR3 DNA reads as TGCGCCAGCAGCTTGGCCCCAGGGGGCGACGGCTACACCTTC. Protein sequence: CASSLAPGGDGYTF.

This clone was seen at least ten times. CDR3 sequence (DNA): TGTGCCAGCAGCTTGGAAGGGGGGCCTCGGAGCAATCAGCCCCAGCATTTT. Protein product: CASSLEGGPRSNQPQHF. V usage is TRBV5-5 and J usage is TRBJ1-5, with a tentative D call TRBD1 (6 bases). The V gene lost 0 bases and the J gene lost 1 base, with 14 bases spanning the gap. Germline V CDR1 and CDR2: SGHKS, YYEKEE (reference sequence). The CDR3 runs to 17 residues. Combining the CDR3 with reference TRBV5-5 and TRBJ1-5 gives the whole variable domain DAGVTQSPTHLIKTRGQQVTLRCSPISGHKSVSWYQQVLGQGPQFIFQYYEKEERGRGNFPDRFSARQFPNYSSELNVNALLLGDSALYLCASSLEGGPRSNQPQHFGDGTRLSIL.

The CDR3 here is CASSYRAGTVPYEQYF. In DNA form, the CDR3 reads TGTGCCAGCAGTTACCGGGCCGGGACAGTCCCCTACGAGCAGTACTTC. The rearrangement links TRBV6-6 to TRBJ2-7; TRBD1 agrees at 7 bases. The CDR3 runs 16 residues. V shed 2 bases, J shed 2 bases, and the junction held 9 bases outside the gene matches. Germline V gives CDR1 MNHNY, CDR2 SVGAGI (reference sequence).

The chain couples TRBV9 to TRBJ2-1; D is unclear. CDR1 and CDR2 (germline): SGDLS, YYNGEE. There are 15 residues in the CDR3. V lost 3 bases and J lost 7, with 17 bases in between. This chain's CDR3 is CASSAPLGGINEQFF. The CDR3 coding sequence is TGTGCCAGCAGCGCACCCCTAGGCGGCATAAATGAGCAGTTCTTC.

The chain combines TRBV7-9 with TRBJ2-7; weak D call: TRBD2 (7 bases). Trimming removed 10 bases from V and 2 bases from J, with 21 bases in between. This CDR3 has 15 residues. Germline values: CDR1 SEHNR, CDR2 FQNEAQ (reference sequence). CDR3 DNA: TGTGCCACCCAAGGGGTGCGGGGGCTCCCCTACGAGCAGTACTTC. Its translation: CATQGVRGLPYEQYF.

This CDR3 is CASSFTGGIQETQYF. Written as DNA, the CDR3 is TGCGCCAGCAGCTTTACAGGGGGTATCCAAGAGACCCAGTACTTC. This rearrangement joins TRBV5-1 to TRBJ2-5; 8 bases line up with TRBD1. The CDR3 is 15 residues long. The germline gives CDR1 SGHRS, CDR2 YFSETQ. V lost 2 bases to trimming and J lost 1 base; unmatched junction nucleotides: 4.

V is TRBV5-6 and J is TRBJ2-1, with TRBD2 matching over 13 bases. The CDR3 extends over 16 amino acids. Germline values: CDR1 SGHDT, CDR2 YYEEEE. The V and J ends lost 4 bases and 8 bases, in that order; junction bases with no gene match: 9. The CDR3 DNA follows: TGTGCCAGCAGCGCCGGACTAGCGGGAGCTTTACATGAGCAGTTCTTC. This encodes CASSAGLAGALHEQFF. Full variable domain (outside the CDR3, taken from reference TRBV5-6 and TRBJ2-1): DAGVTQSPTHLIKTRGQQVTLRCSPKSGHDTVSWYQQALGQGPQFIFQYYEEEERQRGNFPDRFSGHQFPNYSSELNVNALLLGDSALYLCASSAGLAGALHEQFFGPGTRLTVL.

CDR3 coding DNA: TGTGCCACGTCATTTGGACAGTCCTCTGGAAACACCATATATTTT. Translating gives CATSFGQSSGNTIYF. This rearrangement joins TRBV19 to TRBJ1-3; TRBD1 might be the D (6 bases). Trimming took 10 bases from V and 0 from J, leaving 16 bases between them. The CDR3 has 15 residues. CDR1 and CDR2 from the germline V gene are LNHDA and SQIVND (reference sequence). Together with reference TRBV19 and TRBJ1-3, the CDR3 gives the full variable domain: DGGITQSPKYLFRKEGQNVTLSCEQNLNHDAMYWYRQDPGQGLRLIYYSQIVNDFQKGDIAEGYSVSREKKESFPLTVTSAQKNPTAFYLCATSFGQSSGNTIYFGEGSWLTVV.

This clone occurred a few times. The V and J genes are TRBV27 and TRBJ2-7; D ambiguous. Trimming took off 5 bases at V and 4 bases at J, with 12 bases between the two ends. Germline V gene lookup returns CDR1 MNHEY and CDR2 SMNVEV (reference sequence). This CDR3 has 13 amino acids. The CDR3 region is CASSPAADYEQYF. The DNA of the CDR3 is TGTGCCAGCAGTCCCGCCGCGGATTACGAGCAGTACTTC.

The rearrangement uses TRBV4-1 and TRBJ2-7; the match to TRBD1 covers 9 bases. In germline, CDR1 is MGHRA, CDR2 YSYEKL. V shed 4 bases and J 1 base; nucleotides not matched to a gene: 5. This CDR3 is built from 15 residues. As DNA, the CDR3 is TGCGCCAGCAGCCGCGACAGGGGGTCATCCTACGAGCAGTACTTC. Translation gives CASSRDRGSSYEQYF.

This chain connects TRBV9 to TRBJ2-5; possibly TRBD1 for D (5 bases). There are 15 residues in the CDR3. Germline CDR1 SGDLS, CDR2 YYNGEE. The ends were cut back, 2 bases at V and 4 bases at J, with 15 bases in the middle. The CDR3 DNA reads TGTGCCAGCAGCGTTGGGTTAGTCAGGGCAGAGACCCAGTACTTC. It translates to CASSVGLVRAETQYF.

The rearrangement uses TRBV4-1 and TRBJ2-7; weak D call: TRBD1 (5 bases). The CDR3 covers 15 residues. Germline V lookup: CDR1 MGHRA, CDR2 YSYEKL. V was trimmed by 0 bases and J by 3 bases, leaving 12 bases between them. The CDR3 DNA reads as TGCGCCAGCAGCCAAGAAGAGACAGCATTCTACGAGCAGTACTTC. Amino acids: CASSQEETAFYEQYF.

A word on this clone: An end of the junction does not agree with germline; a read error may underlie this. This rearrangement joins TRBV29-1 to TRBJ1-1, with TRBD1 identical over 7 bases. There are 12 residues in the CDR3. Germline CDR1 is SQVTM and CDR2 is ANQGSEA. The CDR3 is CSVVALDREGPF. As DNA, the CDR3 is TGCAGCGTTGTCGCCCTCGACAGGGAAGGCCCATTT.

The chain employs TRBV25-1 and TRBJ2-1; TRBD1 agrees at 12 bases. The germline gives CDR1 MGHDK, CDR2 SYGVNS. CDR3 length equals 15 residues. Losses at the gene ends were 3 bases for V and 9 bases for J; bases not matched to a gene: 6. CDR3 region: CASSDRDRGQVEQFF. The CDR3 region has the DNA TGTGCCAGCAGTGACCGGGACAGGGGGCAAGTTGAGCAGTTCTTC.

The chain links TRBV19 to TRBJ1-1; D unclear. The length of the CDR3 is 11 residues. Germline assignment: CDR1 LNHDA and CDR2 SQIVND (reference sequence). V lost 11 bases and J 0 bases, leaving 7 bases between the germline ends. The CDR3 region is CASGVNTEAFF. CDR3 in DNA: TGTGCCTCCGGGGTGAACACTGAAGCTTTCTTT.

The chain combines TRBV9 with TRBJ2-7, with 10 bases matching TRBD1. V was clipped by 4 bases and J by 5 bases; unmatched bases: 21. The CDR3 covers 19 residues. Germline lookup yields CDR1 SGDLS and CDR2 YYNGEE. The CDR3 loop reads CASSPRHHPGGTGVHEQYF. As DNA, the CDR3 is TGTGCCAGCAGCCCTCGCCACCACCCGGGGGGGACAGGGGTCCACGAGCAGTACTTC.

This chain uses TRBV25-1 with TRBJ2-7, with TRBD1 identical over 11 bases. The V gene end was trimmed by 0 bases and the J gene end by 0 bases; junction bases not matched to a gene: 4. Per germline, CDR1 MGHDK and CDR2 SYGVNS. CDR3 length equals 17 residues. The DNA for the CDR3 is TGTGCCAGCAGTGAATATTTCGGACAGGGGGCCTCCTACGAGCAGTACTTC. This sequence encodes CASSEYFGQGASYEQYF.

In DNA form, the CDR3 reads TGTGCCAGCAGTTACTCGTCAAGCGGGGCCACCCCGAGACAGTTCTTC. Protein product: CASSYSSSGATPRQFF. The genes are TRBV6-5 and TRBJ2-1; 7 bases are shared with TRBD2. The CDR3 spans 16 residues. Germline lookup yields CDR1 MNHEY and CDR2 SVGAGI. V lost 0 bases and J lost 13; bases outside the gene matches: 15.